These 30 T cell receptor beta chains were sequenced from one sample in a study of T-cell reconstitution after alpha-beta-depleted transplantation in children. Unique molecular identifiers were incorporated during preparation of the TCRbeta library. One entry per CDR3 protein results from TCRdb running MiXCR on the PCR reads. The sample consists of some 240,000 distinct CDR3 sequences, 9.7% of them appearing once. The specimen was PBMCs from the stem cell graft donor, collected from the stem cell graft. The receptors here all came from a human donor who donated a stem cell graft to a child with SCID.

This clonotype has a count of ten or more. This chain joins TRBV3-1 and TRBJ1-5; 10 bases fit TRBD1. The CDR3 is made up of 16 amino acids. CDR1 and CDR2 (germline): LGHDT, YNNKEL (reference sequence). The V gene end was trimmed by 5 bases and the J gene end by 5 bases; junction bases not matched to a gene: 9. CDR3 region: CASSSTPGTGDQPQHF. As DNA, the CDR3 is TGTGCCAGCAGCTCAACTCCCGGGACAGGGGATCAGCCCCAGCATTTT.

This clonotype showed up just a few times. The CDR3 coding sequence is TGTGCCAGCTCACCAATTGGGACAGGGGGCAATGAGCAGTTCTTC. Encoded protein: CASSPIGTGGNEQFF. The chain is built from TRBV18 and TRBJ2-1; 11 bases are a match to TRBD1. The CDR3 covers 15 residues. V lost 2 bases, J lost 6 bases, and 3 bases stayed unmatched. In germline, CDR1 is KGHSH, CDR2 LQKENI.

The table lists this clonotype with a few counts. The CDR3 nucleotides read TGTGCCAGCAGCTTAGCTTTGGCGGGGGGCCGGCAGTTCTTC. Its protein is CASSLALAGGRQFF. This chain joins TRBV7-2 and TRBJ2-1, with 8 bases lining up with TRBD2. With 0 bases clipped from V and 12 bases from J, the junction kept 7 bases outside the gene matches. The CDR3 runs to 14 residues. The germline CDR1 and CDR2 sequences are SGHTA and FQGNSA.

As to this clonotype: A much larger clone sits a single nucleotide away, making a read error possible. The V call is TRBV29-1, the J call TRBJ2-3, with unresolved D. Germline V gene sequence: CDR1 SQVTM, CDR2 ANQGSEA. The CDR3 length is 13 residues. The DNA of the CDR3 is TGCAGCGCCCTCCGGGTCCCCACATATACGCAGTATTTT. This codes for CSALRVPTYTQYF.

This clonotype was observed at least ten times. The chain is built from TRBV5-1 and TRBJ2-3, with unresolved D. The germline CDR1 and CDR2 sequences are SGHRS and YFSETQ. This CDR3 is built from 15 residues. V was trimmed by 7 bases and J by 0 bases, leaving 15 bases between them. The CDR3 spells CASGSRSSSTDTQYF. CDR3 in DNA: TGCGCCAGCGGGTCGAGGTCCTCTAGCACAGATACGCAGTATTTT.

This clonotype was seen repeatedly, ten times or more. This sequence joins TRBV5-1 and TRBJ1-1; a possible D gene is TRBD1 (5 bases). With 1 base removed from V and 1 base from J, the gap between germline ends came to 14 bases. Germline CDR1 is SGHRS and CDR2 is YFSETQ. The length of the CDR3 is 16 residues. The CDR3 DNA follows: TGCGCCAGCAGCTTGATCCCTGGGACTGCGAACACTGAAGCTTTCTTT. Translated: CASSLIPGTANTEAFF.

The rearrangement links TRBV10-3 to TRBJ2-3; TRBD2 aligns across 12 bases. Germline CDR1 is ENHRY and CDR2 is SYGVKD. This CDR3 has 19 residues. V trimming: 2 bases; J trimming: 3 bases; junction bases outside the gene matches: 12. CDR3 bases: TGTGCCATCAGTGAGCCGCCCGGGCTAGCGGGGGGGCATACAGATACGCAGTATTTT. Translation: CAISEPPGLAGGHTDTQYF.

In this sample, this clonotype turned up many times. This sequence joins TRBV5-1 and TRBJ2-4, with D possibly matching TRBD2 (6 bases). Germline V lookup: CDR1 SGHRS, CDR2 YFSETQ. The CDR3 length is 19 residues. The V end was cut by 4 bases, the J end by 1 base, with 24 bases between. In DNA form, the CDR3 reads TGCGCCAGCAGCCCGGACGGAGGGAGAACATACATCGCCAAAAACATTCAGTACTTC. Translation: CASSPDGGRTYIAKNIQYF.

This clonotype has ten or more counts. The V and J genes are TRBV20-1 and TRBJ2-1; a possible D gene is TRBD1 (6 bases). V was trimmed by 3 bases and J by 3 bases, leaving 18 bases between them. The CDR3 consists of 16 residues. CDR1 DFQATT and CDR2 SNEGSKA come from the germline V gene (reference sequence). The CDR3 DNA is TGCAGTGCTAGGCCCGCAGGGGACCTTCTCTACAATGAGCAGTTCTTC. Protein: CSARPAGDLLYNEQFF.

This clonotype was picked up many times. The chain carries TRBV5-1 and TRBJ2-2, with 9 bases lining up with TRBD1. Germline CDR1 SGHRS, CDR2 YFSETQ. The CDR3 is 15 amino acids. The junction had 6 bases not matched to a gene; V was cut back by 4 bases and J by 5 bases. The CDR3 DNA sequence: TGCGCCAGCAGCCGATCCGGGACAGGGACCGGGGAGCTGTTTTTT. Translation gives CASSRSGTGTGELFF. Complete variable domain (other parts from reference TRBV5-1 and TRBJ2-2): KAGVTQTPRYLIKTRGQQVTLSCSPISGHRSVSWYQQTPGQGLQFLFEYFSETQRNKGNFPGRFSGRQFSNSRSEMNVSTLELGDSALYLCASSRSGTGTGELFFGEGSRLTVL.

This clonotype was seen repeatedly, ten times or more. The V call is TRBV5-1, the J call TRBJ1-2; 7 bases agree with TRBD1. This CDR3 is 14 amino acids long. The germline V gene has CDR1 SGHRS and CDR2 YFSETQ. J was trimmed by 6 bases and V by 1 base; bases with no gene match: 6. In DNA form, the CDR3 reads TGCGCCAGCAGCTTGAAGGGGGCCGAGGATGGCTACACCTTC. This translates into CASSLKGAEDGYTF.

At least ten counts were recorded for this clonotype. The chain has TRBV6-1 and TRBJ2-3, with 7 positions matching TRBD2. Germline V gene lookup returns CDR1 MNHNS and CDR2 SASEGT. The CDR3 loop spans 16 amino acids. V lost 1 base to trimming and J lost 2 bases; unmatched junction nucleotides: 6. CDR3 in DNA: TGTGCCAGCAGTGAAGTTTGGAGCGGGGCCACAGATACGCAGTATTTT. Translation gives CASSEVWSGATDTQYF.

At least ten counts were recorded for this clonotype. V gene TRBV5-1 combines with J gene TRBJ1-2; TRBD1 is a possible D gene (6 bases). With 1 base removed from V and 3 bases from J, the gap between germline ends came to 10 bases. The germline V gene encodes CDR1 SGHRS and CDR2 YFSETQ. This CDR3 has 14 residues. CDR3 nucleotides: TGCGCCAGCAGCTTGAAGGGGGACGACTATGGCTACACCTTC. Its protein is CASSLKGDDYGYTF.

This clonotype was seen at least ten times. The genes are TRBV5-1 and TRBJ2-5, with D hard to call. This CDR3 contains 14 residues. V was clipped by 0 bases and J by 6 bases, with 12 bases between them. Germline V lookup: CDR1 SGHRS, CDR2 YFSETQ. This CDR3 reads CASSLEQFSQTQYF. For the CDR3, the DNA is TGCGCCAGCAGCTTGGAACAGTTCAGTCAGACCCAGTACTTC. The full variable domain, with the rest looked up from reference TRBV5-1 and TRBJ2-5, is KAGVTQTPRYLIKTRGQQVTLSCSPISGHRSVSWYQQTPGQGLQFLFEYFSETQRNKGNFPGRFSGRQFSNSRSEMNVSTLELGDSALYLCASSLEQFSQTQYFGPGTRLLVL.

Ten or more counts support this clonotype. The chain recombines TRBV5-1 with TRBJ2-2, with D possibly matching TRBD1 (5 bases). The CDR3 is 15 amino acids. The V end lost 0 bases, the J end lost 6 bases, and 12 bases lay between the germline ends. CDR1 and CDR2 from the germline V gene are SGHRS and YFSETQ. CDR3: CASSLEDSTSGELFF. CDR3 nucleotides: TGCGCCAGCAGCTTGGAAGACAGTACGTCCGGGGAGCTGTTTTTT.

This clonotype was counted many times. The genes are TRBV3-1 and TRBJ2-3, with 11 bases lining up with TRBD2. Germline V lookup: CDR1 LGHDT, CDR2 YNNKEL (reference sequence). V trimming: 6 bases; J trimming: 0 bases; junction bases outside the gene matches: 11. CDR3 length equals 18 residues. CDR3 DNA: TGTGCCAGCAGTTTTCCGGGACTAGCGGTAATAAGCACAGATACGCAGTATTTT. This encodes CASSFPGLAVISTDTQYF.

This clonotype has only one observation. The conserved closing phenylalanine or tryptophan is absent in this CDR3, likely reflecting a read error. The CDR3 spells CASSLAPDQPQHY. CDR3 in DNA: TGTGCCAGCAGCTTAGCGCCCGATCAGCCCCAGCATTAT. The chain links TRBV7-8 to TRBJ1-5; D call uncertain. V was cut by 0 bases and J by 5 bases, with 5 bases left in between. This CDR3 spans 13 amino acids. Germline-derived CDR1 and CDR2 are SGHVS and FQNEAQ.

In its sample, this clonotype was seen many times. V is TRBV5-1 and J is TRBJ2-2, with D perhaps matching TRBD1 (6 bases). This CDR3 has 18 residues. V lost 3 bases to trimming and J lost 3 bases, with 21 bases between them. Germline V gives CDR1 SGHRS, CDR2 YFSETQ. CDR3 DNA: TGCGCCAGCAGCTCGCCCCGGTACAGGGTAGGGGACACCGGGGAGCTGTTTTTT. Translating it yields CASSSPRYRVGDTGELFF.

At least ten counts were recorded for this clonotype. The CDR3 region has the DNA TGCGCCAGCAGCTTCCTGACAGGGAACACTGAAGCTTTCTTT. This codes for CASSFLTGNTEAFF. V is TRBV5-1 and J is TRBJ1-1, with D perhaps TRBD1 (6 bases). The V gene lost 2 bases and the J gene lost 1 base, with 9 bases spanning the gap. Germline lookup yields CDR1 SGHRS and CDR2 YFSETQ. The CDR3 is made up of 14 amino acids.

This clonotype was observed many times. The chain is built from TRBV7-9 and TRBJ2-5; D uncertain. V dropped 0 bases and J dropped 1 base, with 6 bases sitting between them. CDR1 is SEHNR, CDR2 FQNEAQ, per germline (reference sequence). The CDR3 is made up of 14 amino acids. Here the CDR3 reads CASSLAVLQETQYF. The CDR3, as DNA: TGTGCCAGCAGCTTAGCGGTACTCCAAGAGACCCAGTACTTC.

This clonotype was picked up many times. CDR3 coding DNA: TGTGCCAGCAGCGTAGCGGGGGGAGGCACAGATACGCAGTATTTT. Encoded protein: CASSVAGGGTDTQYF. The V and J genes are TRBV9 and TRBJ2-3, with 7 bases that match TRBD2. V was clipped by 0 bases and J by 1 base; unmatched bases: 2. The CDR3 spans 15 residues. Germline V gene sequence: CDR1 SGDLS, CDR2 YYNGEE.

This clonotype was counted between two and nine times. The chain couples TRBV19 to TRBJ2-2, with D possibly matching TRBD2 (5 bases). Per the germline V gene, CDR1 is LNHDA and CDR2 is SQIVND (reference sequence). This CDR3 is 13 amino acids long. V was trimmed by 2 bases and J by 7 bases, leaving 8 bases between them. The CDR3 spells CASSIRGNGELFF. DNA for the CDR3: TGTGCCAGTAGTATACGGGGTAACGGGGAGCTGTTTTTT.

This clonotype has just a few counts. The rearrangement links TRBV28 to TRBJ2-7, with D perhaps matching TRBD2 (7 bases). Germline V lookup: CDR1 MDHEN, CDR2 SYDVKM. This CDR3 has 13 residues. V gave up 7 bases and J gave up 5 bases, with 15 bases separating them. This chain's CDR3 is CASTWGGADEQYF. The CDR3, as DNA: TGTGCCAGCACCTGGGGGGGGGCCGACGAGCAGTACTTC.

At least ten counts were recorded for this clonotype. The chain links TRBV25-1 to TRBJ1-3; a possible D gene is TRBD1 (5 bases). Germline values: CDR1 MGHDK, CDR2 SYGVNS. With 8 bases removed from V and 0 bases from J, the gap between germline ends came to 14 bases. The CDR3 covers 15 residues. The CDR3 loop reads CASVGVLSSGNTIYF. CDR3 in DNA: TGTGCCAGCGTGGGGGTACTGAGCTCTGGAAACACCATATATTTT.

This clonotype was counted only a few times. The chain links TRBV5-1 to TRBJ1-4; D may be TRBD1 (5 bases). Trimming pared 0 bases from V and 2 bases from J, leaving 8 bases between. The CDR3 is 15 residues long. CDR1 and CDR2 (germline): SGHRS, YFSETQ. The CDR3 nucleotides are TGCGCCAGCAGCTTGGTGGGACGGACTAATGAAAAACTGTTTTTT. Translation gives CASSLVGRTNEKLFF.

This clonotype was observed at least ten times. The V and J genes are TRBV5-5 and TRBJ2-1; the D gene is possibly TRBD1 (7 bases). There are 15 residues in the CDR3. Germline V gene lookup returns CDR1 SGHKS and CDR2 YYEKEE (reference sequence). The germline V and J ends were trimmed by 4 bases and 2 bases, with 13 bases remaining between them. CDR3 amino acids: CASSRQGGTYNEQFF. The CDR3 DNA sequence: TGTGCCAGCAGCCGCCAGGGGGGAACCTACAATGAGCAGTTCTTC.

This clonotype was picked up many times. The V and J genes are TRBV20-1 and TRBJ2-1, with 13 bases that match TRBD2. V gave up 1 base and J gave up 6 bases; unmatched junction bases: 0. Germline CDR1 and CDR2: DFQATT and SNEGSKA (reference sequence). The CDR3 is made up of 14 amino acids. CDR3 loop: CSARGTSGGNEQFF. CDR3 nucleotide sequence: TGCAGTGCTAGAGGGACTAGCGGGGGCAATGAGCAGTTCTTC.

This clonotype has ten or more counts. J is TRBJ1-5 and V is TRBV27; D gene unclear. CDR3 length equals 14 residues. V was pared by 4 bases and J by 7 bases, with 14 bases between. CDR1 and CDR2 (germline): MNHEY, SMNVEV (reference sequence). The CDR3, as DNA: TGTGCCAGCAGTTATTCACGGTTTGGACAGCCCCAGCATTTT. This encodes CASSYSRFGQPQHF.

This clonotype was observed many times. The chain links TRBV12-3 or TRBV12-4 to TRBJ1-2; D is uncertain. Between the trimmed V and J ends, which lost 0 bases and 10 bases, there was a span of 9 bases. CDR3 size: 12 residues. CDR3 sequence: CASSLAHGDYTF. The DNA for the CDR3 is TGTGCCAGCAGTTTAGCTCATGGTGACTACACCTTC.

This clonotype was picked up many times. The chain employs TRBV12-3 or TRBV12-4 and TRBJ2-7; 13 positions agree with TRBD2. The CDR3 is 15 residues long. Trimming removed 6 bases from V and 4 bases from J; junction bases left unmatched: 6. CDR3 region: CASSKLAGGLYEQYF. The CDR3 DNA is TGTGCCAGCAGCAAACTAGCGGGGGGGCTGTACGAGCAGTACTTC.